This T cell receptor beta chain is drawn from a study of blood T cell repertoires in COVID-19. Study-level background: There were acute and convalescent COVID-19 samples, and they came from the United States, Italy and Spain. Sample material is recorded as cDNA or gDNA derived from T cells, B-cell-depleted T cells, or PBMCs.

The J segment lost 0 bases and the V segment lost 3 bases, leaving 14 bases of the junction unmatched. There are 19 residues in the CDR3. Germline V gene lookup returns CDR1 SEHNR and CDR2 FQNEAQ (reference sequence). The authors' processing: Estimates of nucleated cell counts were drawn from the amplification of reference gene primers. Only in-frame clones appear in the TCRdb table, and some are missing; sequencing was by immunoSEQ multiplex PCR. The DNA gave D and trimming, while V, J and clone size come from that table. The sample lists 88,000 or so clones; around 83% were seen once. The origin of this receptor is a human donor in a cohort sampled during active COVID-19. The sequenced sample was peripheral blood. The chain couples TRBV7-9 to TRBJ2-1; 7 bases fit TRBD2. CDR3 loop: CASSFTSEGPQSSYNEQFF. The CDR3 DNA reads TGTGCCAGCAGCTTTACTAGCGAGGGGCCCCAAAGCTCCTACAATGAGCAGTTCTTC.